This T cell receptor (beta chain) is from a study of shared clonotypes between healthy human individuals. Points from the study as a whole: A limitation of the genetic and exposure-history diversity represented arose from few donors.

V was clipped by 0 bases and J by 5 bases; unmatched bases: 5. CDR3 length: 16 amino acids. Germline CDR1 SGHRS, CDR2 YFSETQ. Profiled with immunoSEQ multiplex PCR; TCRdb holds only in-frame clones, not every one. The sample contains a few hundred thousand clones, about 74% of which appear only once. This clone occurred once. Its matching antigen is unknown. The TCR sequence derives from a woman between 35 and 50 years old in good health. Some clones in this sample may be carry-over from other donors' samples. Sequencing was done on a sample of PBMCs. The chain links TRBV5-1 to TRBJ2-2; TRBD1 agrees at 9 bases. The CDR3 region is CASSLAGTGITGELFF. The CDR3, as DNA: TGCGCCAGCAGCTTGGCCGGGACAGGGATAACCGGGGAGCTGTTTTTT.